This T cell receptor (beta chain) was sequenced in a study of blood T cell repertoires in COVID-19. As for the study in general: Sample material is recorded as cDNA or gDNA derived from T cells, B-cell-depleted T cells, or PBMCs.

In its sample, this clone was seen once. There are 14 residues in the CDR3. Looked up from germline, CDR1 is SGHRS and CDR2 is YFSETQ. With 0 bases removed from V and 0 bases from J, the gap between germline ends came to 7 bases. Shortly before study entry, within 2 weeks, exposed participants had met a COVID-19 case. Method: immunoSEQ multiplex PCR; TCRdb's copy keeps in-frame clones and lacks some. The sample has approximately 300,000 clones; 85% to 95% are singletons. The J gene is TRBJ2-7, the V gene TRBV5-1; D is possibly TRBD1 (5 bases). The sequenced sample was PBMCs or T cells enriched from blood (not recorded which). The TCR comes from a woman between 25 and 40 years old who had been exposed to COVID-19. CDR3 DNA sequence: TGCGCCAGCAGCTTGGTGGGGCCCTCCTACGAGCAGTACTTC. Translated: CASSLVGPSYEQYF.